Following are 15 T cell receptor beta chains from one sample sequenced in a study of OX40 agonist ivuxolimab in advanced cancers. Repertoires were generated with immunoSEQ multiplex PCR, while TCRdb's copy carries only in-frame clones and drops some. The sample lists tens of thousands of clones; around 89% were seen once. This specimen was CD4+ or CD8+ T cells sorted from blood, taken in a trial of the OX40 agonist ivuxolimab. The receptors stem from an adult with an advanced solid tumor such as melanoma, head and neck, liver or kidney cancer.

CDR3 amino acids: CASSAGLADTQYF. In DNA, the CDR3 is TGTGCCAGCAGCGCCGGACTAGCAGATACGCAGTATTTT. The chain joins TRBV6-5 to TRBJ2-3; 7 bases map to TRBD2. Germline CDR1 and CDR2: MNHEY and SVGAGI. CDR3 length: 13 amino acids. V lost 6 bases and J lost 4; bases outside the gene matches: 4.

This chain uses TRBV6-1 with TRBJ2-7; no clear D. This CDR3 is 15 amino acids long. Trimming left V 1 base short and J 3 bases short, with 13 bases between. Germline CDR1 reads MNHNS; CDR2 reads SASEGT. For the CDR3, the DNA is TGTGCCAGCAGTGAAGATAGTCCACGAATCTACGAGCAGTACTTC. This sequence encodes CASSEDSPRIYEQYF.

The gene calls are TRBV6-6 and TRBJ2-7, with 11 bases matching TRBD2. The CDR3 runs 14 residues. V was pared by 2 bases and J by 6 bases, with 3 bases of the junction left unmatched. CDR1 and CDR2 (germline): MNHNY, SVGAGI (reference sequence). CDR3 in amino acids: CASSYGLAGGEQYF. The DNA of the CDR3 is TGTGCCAGCAGTTACGGCCTAGCGGGAGGCGAGCAGTACTTC.

The V call is TRBV11-2, the J call TRBJ2-2; D is ambiguous. Germline V lookup: CDR1 SGHAT, CDR2 FQNNGV. V lost 3 bases, J lost 0 bases, and 17 bases lay in between. The CDR3 loop spans 18 amino acids. CDR3 in DNA: TGTGCCAGCAGCTTCCTTTTGCCAGCCACCTCGAACACCGGGGAGCTGTTTTTT. Its protein is CASSFLLPATSNTGELFF.

The chain couples TRBV6-6 to TRBJ1-4; TRBD1 matches 7 bases. Germline lookup yields CDR1 MNHNY and CDR2 SVGAGI (reference sequence). Trimming at V came to 6 bases and at J to 5 bases, leaving 6 bases not matched to a gene. CDR3 length: 14 amino acids. CDR3 sequence (DNA): TGTGCCAGCAGCCACGGGACAGCAAATGAAAAACTGTTTTTT. Its translation is CASSHGTANEKLFF.

V is TRBV27 and J is TRBJ2-3; D perhaps matches TRBD1 (6 bases). Germline CDR1 is MNHEY and CDR2 is SMNVEV (reference sequence). V was shortened by 8 bases and J by 4 bases, with 13 bases between the two germline ends. This CDR3 is built from 13 residues. The CDR3 is CASRNPGADTQYF. Here the CDR3 DNA reads TGTGCCAGCCGTAATCCAGGGGCAGATACGCAGTATTTT.

J is TRBJ1-2 and V is TRBV6-6, with D possibly matching TRBD1 (6 bases). Germline V lookup: CDR1 MNHNY, CDR2 SVGAGI (reference sequence). V was cut by 7 bases and J by 2 bases, with 11 bases left in between. CDR3 size: 13 residues. CDR3 nucleotides: TGTGCCAGCACCAAGGACAGCAACTATGGCTACACCTTC. This gives the protein CASTKDSNYGYTF.

The gene calls are TRBV6-8 and TRBJ2-5, with 13 bases lining up with TRBD2. Per the germline V gene, CDR1 is MNHGY and CDR2 is SAAAGT. J lost 5 bases, V lost 6 bases, and 9 bases had no gene match. CDR3 length: 16 residues. CDR3 protein: CASRPTSGRGCETQYF. DNA of the CDR3: TGTGCCAGCAGACCAACTAGCGGGAGGGGATGCGAGACCCAGTACTTC.

The chain links TRBV27 to TRBJ2-7; 13 nucleotides match TRBD2. Trimming took 6 bases from V and 7 from J; bases not matched to a gene: 12. CDR3 length equals 16 residues. The germline gives CDR1 MNHEY, CDR2 SMNVEV (reference sequence). CDR3 DNA: TGTGCCAGCAGGGCCGGGACTAGCGGGACTTTGGGTGAGCAGTACTTC. Translation: CASRAGTSGTLGEQYF.

V gene TRBV5-1 combines with J gene TRBJ2-1; 7 bases map to TRBD2. The germline V gene has CDR1 SGHRS and CDR2 YFSETQ. Unmatched junction bases numbered 2, after V lost 2 bases and J lost 0 bases. The CDR3 extends over 15 amino acids. CDR3 coding DNA: TGCGCCAGCAGCTTTTTAGCGGGCTCCTACAATGAGCAGTTCTTC. Translated: CASSFLAGSYNEQFF.

This clone was detected only once. This rearrangement joins TRBV10-3 to TRBJ1-3; 10 bases line up with TRBD1. Unmatched junction bases numbered 6, after V lost 7 bases and J lost 3 bases. Germline CDR1 is ENHRY and CDR2 is SYGVKD. The CDR3 loop spans 15 amino acids. CDR3 sequence: CAIMRQGASGNTIYF. CDR3 DNA: TGTGCCATCATGAGACAGGGGGCAAGTGGAAACACCATATATTTT.

The chain couples TRBV6-1 to TRBJ1-5; D is unclear. This CDR3 is built from 16 residues. Germline lookup yields CDR1 MNHNS and CDR2 SASEGT. Between the trimmed V and J ends, which lost 2 bases and 0 bases, there was a span of 11 bases. CDR3 coding DNA: TGTGCCAGCAGTGAATCTACGACAATTAGCAATCAGCCCCAGCATTTT. Protein: CASSESTTISNQPQHF.

The rearrangement links TRBV19 to TRBJ2-2; no firm D call. This CDR3 has 14 residues. Germline values: CDR1 LNHDA, CDR2 SQIVND (reference sequence). V dropped 1 base and J dropped 7 bases, with 10 bases sitting between them. CDR3 nucleotide sequence: TGTGCCAGTAGTATAGGTTTGTTGGTCGGGGAGCTGTTTTTT. Translated, it gives CASSIGLLVGELFF.

The rearrangement uses TRBV5-6 and TRBJ2-3, with D possibly matching TRBD1 (5 bases). V lost 4 bases and J lost 2, with 8 bases in between. The germline V gene encodes CDR1 SGHDT and CDR2 YYEEEE. The CDR3 sequence is 13 residues long. The DNA for the CDR3 is TGTGCCAGCAGCCGACAGTACACAGATACGCAGTATTTT. Its protein product is CASSRQYTDTQYF.

The V gene is TRBV6-5, the J gene TRBJ2-1; possibly TRBD1 for D (6 bases). V gave up 6 bases and J gave up 6 bases, with 12 bases separating them. CDR3 size: 13 residues. Germline V lookup: CDR1 MNHEY, CDR2 SVGAGI. This CDR3 is CASRRTVINEQFF. As DNA, the CDR3 is TGTGCCAGCAGGAGGACAGTAATCAATGAGCAGTTCTTC.